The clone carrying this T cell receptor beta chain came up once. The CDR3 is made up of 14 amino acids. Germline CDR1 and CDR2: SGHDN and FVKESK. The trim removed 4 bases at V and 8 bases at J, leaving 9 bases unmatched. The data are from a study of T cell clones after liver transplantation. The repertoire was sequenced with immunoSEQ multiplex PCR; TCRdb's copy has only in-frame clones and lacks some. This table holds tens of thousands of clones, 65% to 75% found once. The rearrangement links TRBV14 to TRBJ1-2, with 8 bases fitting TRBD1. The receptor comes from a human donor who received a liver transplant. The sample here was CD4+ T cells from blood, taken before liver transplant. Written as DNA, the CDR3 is TGTGCCAGCAGCCCCAGGGACAGGCCACGCGGCTACACCTTC. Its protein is CASSPRDRPRGYTF. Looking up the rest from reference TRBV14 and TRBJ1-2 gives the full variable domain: EAGVTQFPSHSVIEKGQTVTLRCDPISGHDNLYWYRRVMGKEIKFLLHFVKESKQDESGMPNNRFLAERTGGTYSTLKVQPAELEDSGVYFCASSPRDRPRGYTFGSGTRLTVV.